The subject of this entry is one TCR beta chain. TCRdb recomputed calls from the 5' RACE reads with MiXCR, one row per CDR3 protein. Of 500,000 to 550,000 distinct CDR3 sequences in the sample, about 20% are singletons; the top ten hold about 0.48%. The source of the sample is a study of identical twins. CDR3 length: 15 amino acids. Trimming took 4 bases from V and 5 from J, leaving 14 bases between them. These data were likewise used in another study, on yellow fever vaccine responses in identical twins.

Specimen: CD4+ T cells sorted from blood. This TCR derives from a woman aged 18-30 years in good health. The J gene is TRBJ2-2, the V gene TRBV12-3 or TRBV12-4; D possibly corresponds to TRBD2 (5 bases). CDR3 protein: CASSWLARGTGELFF. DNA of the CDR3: TGTGCCAGCAGTTGGCTAGCTCGAGGAACCGGGGAGCTGTTTTTT.